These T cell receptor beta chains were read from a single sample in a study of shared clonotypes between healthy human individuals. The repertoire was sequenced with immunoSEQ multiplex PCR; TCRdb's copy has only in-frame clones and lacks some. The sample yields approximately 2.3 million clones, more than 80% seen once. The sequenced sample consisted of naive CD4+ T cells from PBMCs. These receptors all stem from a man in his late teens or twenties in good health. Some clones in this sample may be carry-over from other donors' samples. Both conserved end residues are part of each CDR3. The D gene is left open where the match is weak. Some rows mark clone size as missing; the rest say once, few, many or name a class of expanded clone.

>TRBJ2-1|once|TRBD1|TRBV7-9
CASSSWTGWQFF
TGTGCCAGCAGCTCCTGGACAGGGTGGCAGTTCTTC
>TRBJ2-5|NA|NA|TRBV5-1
CASIQTGTHQETQYF
TGCGCCAGCATCCAGACCGGGACACACCAAGAGACCCAGTACTTC
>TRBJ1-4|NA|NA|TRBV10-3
CAISDRGGGEKLFF
TGTGCCATCAGTGACCGAGGTGGCGGTGAAAAACTGTTTTTT
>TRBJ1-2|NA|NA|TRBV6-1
CASSEAVVEYFYGYTF
TGTGCCAGCAGTGAAGCCGTAGTAGAATACTTCTATGGCTACACCTTC
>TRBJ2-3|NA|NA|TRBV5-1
CATTGDTDTQYF
TGCGCCACCACCGGAGATACAGATACGCAGTATTTT
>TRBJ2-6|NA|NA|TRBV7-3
CASSFLGANVLTF
TGTGCCAGCAGCTTCTTGGGGGCCAACGTCCTGACTTTC
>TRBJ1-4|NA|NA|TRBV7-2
CASSVGATNEKLFF
TGTGCCAGCAGCGTCGGAGCAACTAATGAAAAACTGTTTTTT
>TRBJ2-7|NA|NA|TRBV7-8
CASSLGLVNEQYF
TGTGCCAGCAGCTTAGGTCTAGTCAACGAGCAGTACTTC
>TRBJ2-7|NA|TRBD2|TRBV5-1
CASSLGLAGGTYEQYF
TGCGCCAGCAGCCTGGGACTAGCGGGAGGGACCTACGAGCAGTACTTC
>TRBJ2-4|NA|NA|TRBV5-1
CASSLMGATDGAKNIQYF
TGCGCCAGCAGCTTAATGGGAGCGACCGACGGAGCCAAAAACATTCAGTACTTC
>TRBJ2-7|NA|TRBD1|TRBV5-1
CASSPTGGNTYEQYF
TGCGCCAGCAGCCCGACAGGGGGCAATACCTACGAGCAGTACTTC
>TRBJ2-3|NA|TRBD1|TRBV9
CASSVRSGTGVQDTQYF
TGTGCCAGCAGCGTAAGATCCGGGACAGGGGTCCAAGATACGCAGTATTTT
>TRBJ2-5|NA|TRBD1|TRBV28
CASSLSGGGQETQYF
TGTGCCAGCAGCCTATCAGGGGGTGGGCAAGAGACCCAGTACTTC
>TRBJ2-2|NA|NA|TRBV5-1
CASSVWDLNTGELFF
TGCGCCAGCAGCGTATGGGACTTAAACACCGGGGAGCTGTTTTTT
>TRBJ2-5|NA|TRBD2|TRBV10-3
CAISEGGRVQETQYF
TGTGCCATCAGTGAAGGCGGGAGGGTACAAGAGACCCAGTACTTC
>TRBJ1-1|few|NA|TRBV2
CASTEDPPPAAFF
TGTGCCAGCACGGAGGACCCTCCTCCTGCAGCTTTCTTT
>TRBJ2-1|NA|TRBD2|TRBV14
CASSRRAGLAGVIEQFF
TGTGCCAGCAGCCGGCGAGCGGGGCTAGCGGGAGTAATAGAGCAGTTCTTC
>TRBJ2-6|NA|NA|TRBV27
CATPGGAGANVLTF
TGTGCCACCCCAGGAGGGGCTGGGGCCAACGTCCTGACTTTC
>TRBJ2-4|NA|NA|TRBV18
CASSQAAKNIQYF
TGTGCCAGCTCACAGGCAGCCAAAAACATTCAGTACTTC
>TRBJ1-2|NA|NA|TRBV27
CASTGGGANYGYTF
TGTGCCAGCACTGGCGGGGGAGCTAACTATGGCTACACCTTC
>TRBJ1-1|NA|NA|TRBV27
CASSFKVPFGSEAFF
TGTGCCAGCAGTTTTAAAGTCCCGTTTGGGAGTGAAGCTTTCTTT
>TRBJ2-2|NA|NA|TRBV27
CASSPLGTGELFF
TGTGCCAGCAGTCCCCTCGGGACCGGGGAGCTGTTTTTT
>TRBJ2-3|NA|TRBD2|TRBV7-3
CASSLRTRPDTQYF
TGTGCCAGCAGCCTTAGGACTAGACCAGATACGCAGTATTTT
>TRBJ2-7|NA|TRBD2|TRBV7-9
CASSLALTSGRPLEQYF
TGTGCCAGCAGCTTAGCGCTGACTAGCGGGAGGCCCCTCGAGCAGTACTTC
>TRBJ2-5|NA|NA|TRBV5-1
CASSLGVPETQYF
TGCGCCAGCAGCTTGGGGGTCCCGGAGACCCAGTACTTC
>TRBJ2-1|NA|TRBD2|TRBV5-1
CASSSGGTSPDEQFF
TGCGCCAGCAGCTCGGGGGGGACTAGCCCCGATGAGCAGTTCTTC
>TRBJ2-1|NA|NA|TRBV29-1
CSVGRLVNEQFF
TGCAGCGTTGGACGACTAGTCAATGAGCAGTTCTTC
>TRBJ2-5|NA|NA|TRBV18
CASSPLRHGKEQETQYF
TGTGCCAGCTCACCACTCCGGCACGGAAAAGAGCAAGAGACCCAGTACTTC
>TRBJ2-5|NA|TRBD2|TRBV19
CASSRGLAGTETQYF
TGTGCCAGTAGTCGGGGACTAGCGGGAACGGAGACCCAGTACTTC
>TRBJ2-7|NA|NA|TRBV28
CASSPTGTKSYEQYF
TGTGCCAGCAGTCCCACCGGGACCAAAAGTTACGAGCAGTACTTC
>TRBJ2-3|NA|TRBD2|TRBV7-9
CASSLRTSGVVTDTQYF
TGTGCCAGCAGCTTAAGAACTAGCGGGGTAGTCACAGATACGCAGTATTTT
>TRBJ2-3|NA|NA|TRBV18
CASSRGGRTDTQYF
TGTGCCAGCTCACGTGGAGGGCGCACAGATACGCAGTATTTT
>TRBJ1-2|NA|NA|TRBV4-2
CASSLQGAINYGYTF
TGTGCCAGCAGCCTTCAAGGGGCTATTAACTATGGCTACACCTTC
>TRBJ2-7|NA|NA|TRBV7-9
CASSLRQRGDEQYF
TGTGCCAGCAGCCTGCGACAGAGAGGAGACGAGCAGTACTTC
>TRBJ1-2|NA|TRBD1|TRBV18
CASSPNVGTGRLGGYTF
TGTGCCAGCTCACCAAATGTCGGGACAGGGCGCCTTGGTGGCTACACCTTC
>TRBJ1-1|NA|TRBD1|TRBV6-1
CASSDNRGGPTEAFF
TGTGCCAGCAGTGACAATAGAGGGGGCCCCACTGAAGCTTTCTTT
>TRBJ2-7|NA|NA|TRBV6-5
CASSYSGAFSYEQYF
TGTGCCAGCAGTTACTCGGGGGCCTTCTCCTACGAGCAGTACTTC
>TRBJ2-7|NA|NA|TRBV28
CASSSPGPVSYEQYF
TGTGCCAGCAGCTCACCGGGACCCGTCTCCTACGAGCAGTACTTC
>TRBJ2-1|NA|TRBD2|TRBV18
CASSPRTSGTYEQFF
TGTGCCAGCTCACCCAGGACTAGCGGGACGTATGAGCAGTTCTTC
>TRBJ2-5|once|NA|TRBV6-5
CASSYSGEAQYF
TGTGCCAGCAGTTACTCTGGGGAGGCCCAGTACTTC
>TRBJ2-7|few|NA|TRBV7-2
CASSSQTYEQYF
TGTGCCAGCAGCTCCCAAACCTACGAGCAGTACTTC
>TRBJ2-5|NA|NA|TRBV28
CASSNLMTVTETQYF
TGTGCCAGCAGTAACCTAATGACAGTAACGGAGACCCAGTACTTC
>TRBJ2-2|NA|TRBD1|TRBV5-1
CASRTGTGNTGELFF
TGCGCCAGCAGAACCGGGACAGGAAACACCGGGGAGCTGTTTTTT
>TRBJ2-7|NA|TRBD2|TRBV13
CASSLGAGKWRGTYEQYF
TGTGCCAGCAGCTTAGGGGCAGGGAAGTGGCGGGGGACCTACGAGCAGTACTTC
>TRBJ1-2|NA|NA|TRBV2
CASSEILRSGYTF
TGTGCCAGCAGTGAAATTTTACGGTCTGGCTACACCTTC
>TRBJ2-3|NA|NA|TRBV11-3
CASSLSYLGGGPTDTQYF
TGTGCCAGCAGCTTAAGTTACCTAGGGGGAGGGCCCACAGATACGCAGTATTTT
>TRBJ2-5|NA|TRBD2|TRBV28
CASSLPMTSVGRETQYF
TGTGCCAGCAGTTTACCCATGACTAGCGTCGGTCGGGAGACCCAGTACTTC